This TCR beta chain was observed in a study of neoadjuvant anti-PD-1 for oral cavity cancer. Across the study: Patients without progression received a fourth nivolumab dose around day 43, then surgical resection on days 50-56.

Indicated time point: after neoadjuvant nivolumab, at surgical resection. CDR3 size: 16 residues. Germline V CDR1 and CDR2: MNHEY, SMNVEV (reference sequence). After removal of 5 bases from V and 3 bases from J, the junction contained 13 bases not matched to a gene. The protocol was immunoSEQ multiplex PCR, while the TCRdb copy is restricted to in-frame clones and leaves out a portion. The data hold about 14,000 clones, with 65% to 75% observed a single time. This clone was counted between two and nine times. Sequencing was performed on PBMCs, taken after nivolumab (anti-PD-1) treatment. The chain couples TRBV27 to TRBJ2-7; 7 bases line up with TRBD1. The receptor was isolated from a person aged 40-85 years with oral cavity squamous cell carcinoma. As DNA, the CDR3 is TGTGCCAGCAGTGTTCGAAGACAGGGCGAATACTACGAGCAGTACTTC. This translates into CASSVRRQGEYYEQYF.